These 19 T cell receptor beta chains originate from one sample sequenced in a study of radiotherapy plus CTLA-4 blockade in lung cancer. Produced via immunoSEQ multiplex PCR; TCRdb's table is partial and in-frame only. The table has 32,000 or so clones, around 75% seen once. This specimen was peripheral blood, taken from a patient treated with radiotherapy plus ipilimumab. The receptors stem from a human donor with non-small cell lung cancer that progressed on radiotherapy plus ipilimumab.

The chain has TRBV10-3 and TRBJ2-1; 10 bases are a match to TRBD2. The CDR3 covers 16 residues. Germline assignment: CDR1 ENHRY and CDR2 SYGVKD. Germline trimming cut 6 bases from V and 8 bases from J; bases unmatched to any gene: 13. For the CDR3, the DNA is TGTGCCATCAGACCGACCCTACTAGCGGGAAGCGATGAGCAGTTCTTC. Its translation is CAIRPTLLAGSDEQFF.

This clone was observed a handful of times. The gene calls are TRBV28 and TRBJ1-1; D not certain. Trimming removed 2 bases from V and 5 bases from J, with 15 bases in between. The CDR3 is 15 amino acids. Per germline, CDR1 MDHEN and CDR2 SYDVKM. Here the CDR3 reads CASSLGVELRTEAFF. The CDR3 DNA reads TGTGCCAGCAGTTTAGGGGTGGAATTACGGACTGAAGCTTTCTTT.

The chain links TRBV7-9 to TRBJ1-1, with D perhaps TRBD1 (6 bases). Germline V gene lookup returns CDR1 SEHNR and CDR2 FQNEAQ (reference sequence). This CDR3 is 14 amino acids long. Trimming left V 3 bases short and J 0 bases short, with 8 bases between. CDR3 sequence (DNA): TGTGCCAGCAGCTTGGACAGATTGAACACTGAAGCTTTCTTT. As protein: CASSLDRLNTEAFF.

In this sample, this clone turned up a few times. The CDR3 sequence is CASSYDGFQSSEQYF. CDR3 bases: TGTGCCAGCAGTTACGATGGGTTCCAGTCTTCCGAGCAGTACTTC. This chain uses TRBV6-5 with TRBJ2-7; no reliable D call. The CDR3 covers 15 residues. V gave up 2 bases and J gave up 6 bases, with 17 bases separating them. Germline V gives CDR1 MNHEY, CDR2 SVGAGI.

A few counts support this clone. The chain recombines TRBV28 with TRBJ2-7, with TRBD2 matching 7 bases. Per germline, CDR1 MDHEN and CDR2 SYDVKM. The CDR3 is 15 amino acids. Trimming cost V 2 bases and J 1 base; bases outside gene matches: 5. CDR3 nucleotide sequence: TGTGCCAGCAGTTTAGGGCGGGAGATATCCTACGAGCAGTACTTC. It yields the protein CASSLGREISYEQYF.

In this sample, this clone turned up once. The J gene is TRBJ2-3, the V gene TRBV2, with 10 bases that match TRBD2. V was clipped by 10 bases and J by 2 bases; unmatched bases: 12. Germline loops: CDR1 SNHLY, CDR2 FYNNEI. The CDR3 extends over 16 amino acids. Written as DNA, the CDR3 is TGTGCCACCTCCGGGACTAGCGCCTCAACCACAGATACGCAGTATTTT. It translates to CATSGTSASTTDTQYF.

V is TRBV7-6 and J is TRBJ2-7, with D perhaps TRBD2 (5 bases). The CDR3 extends over 15 amino acids. Germline lookup yields CDR1 SGHVS and CDR2 FNYEAQ. Trimming cost V 4 bases and J 3 bases, with 16 bases left between them. The DNA of the CDR3 is TGTGCCAGCAGCTCCGAGAGGAGGCGCGGCTACGAGCAGTACTTC. Protein: CASSSERRRGYEQYF.

This chain uses TRBV10-1 with TRBJ2-1; TRBD2 aligns across 13 bases. CDR1 and CDR2 from the germline V gene are WNHNN and SYGVQD (reference sequence). J was trimmed by 2 bases and V by 5 bases; bases with no gene match: 3. The CDR3 covers 16 residues. For the CDR3, the DNA is TGCGCCAGCAGTACACTAGCGGGAGGGCCCTACAATGAGCAGTTCTTC. Residues: CASSTLAGGPYNEQFF.

The chain carries TRBV5-1 and TRBJ2-1; D is undetermined. The V gene's germline CDR1 is SGHRS and CDR2 YFSETQ. V was cut by 4 bases and J by 4 bases, with 12 bases left in between. CDR3 size: 14 residues. Here the CDR3 DNA reads TGCGCCAGCAGCCCAACCCCATATTACAATGAGCAGTTCTTC. This encodes CASSPTPYYNEQFF.

The chain joins TRBV14 to TRBJ1-3; D gene unclear. The V gene lost 5 bases and the J gene lost 0 bases, with 2 bases spanning the gap. Germline V gene lookup returns CDR1 SGHDN and CDR2 FVKESK. This CDR3 is built from 12 residues. Here the CDR3 DNA reads TGTGCCAGCAGCTACTCTGGAAACACCATATATTTT. This sequence encodes CASSYSGNTIYF.

The V call is TRBV27, the J call TRBJ2-7, with unresolved D. V was trimmed by 3 bases and J by 0 bases, leaving 6 bases between them. Germline V CDR1 and CDR2: MNHEY, SMNVEV (reference sequence). The length of the CDR3 is 13 residues. In DNA, the CDR3 is TGTGCCAGCAGTTTCGGAGTCTCCTACGAGCAGTACTTC. Encoded protein: CASSFGVSYEQYF.

The chain has TRBV5-6 and TRBJ1-4; weak D call: TRBD1 (6 bases). The CDR3 covers 15 residues. Germline-derived CDR1 and CDR2 are SGHDT and YYEEEE. Trimming cost V 4 bases and J 5 bases, with 15 bases left between them. The CDR3 spells CASSPGGLGNEKLFF. DNA for the CDR3: TGTGCCAGCAGCCCGGGGGGGCTGGGAAATGAAAAACTGTTTTTT. Combining the CDR3 with reference TRBV5-6 and TRBJ1-4 gives the whole variable domain DAGVTQSPTHLIKTRGQQVTLRCSPKSGHDTVSWYQQALGQGPQFIFQYYEEEERQRGNFPDRFSGHQFPNYSSELNVNALLLGDSALYLCASSPGGLGNEKLFFGSGTQLSVL.

The V call is TRBV5-5, the J call TRBJ2-7; no clear D gene. In germline, CDR1 is SGHKS, CDR2 YYEKEE (reference sequence). V was trimmed by 6 bases and J by 0 bases, leaving 13 bases between them. The CDR3 extends over 14 amino acids. The CDR3 bases are TGTGCCAGCACCTTTGACACGAGCTCCTACGAGCAGTACTTC. Amino acids: CASTFDTSSYEQYF. The full variable domain, with the rest looked up from reference TRBV5-5 and TRBJ2-7, is DAGVTQSPTHLIKTRGQQVTLRCSPISGHKSVSWYQQVLGQGPQFIFQYYEKEERGRGNFPDRFSARQFPNYSSELNVNALLLGDSALYLCASTFDTSSYEQYFGPGTRLTVT.

The V and J genes are TRBV5-1 and TRBJ1-4; 12 bases are a match to TRBD1. There are 15 residues in the CDR3. The germline CDR1 and CDR2 sequences are SGHRS and YFSETQ. V shed 4 bases, J shed 7 bases, and the junction held 5 bases outside the gene matches. In DNA, the CDR3 is TGCGCCAGCAGCCCAGGGACAGGGGGCCGTGAAAAACTGTTTTTT. It yields the protein CASSPGTGGREKLFF.

The J gene is TRBJ2-7, the V gene TRBV6-6; 7 bases are a match to TRBD2. CDR1 is MNHNY and CDR2 is SVGAGI in the germline V gene (reference sequence). V shed 4 bases, J shed 0 bases, and the junction held 3 bases outside the gene matches. The CDR3 runs to 14 residues. The CDR3 is CASSSQRGSYEQYF. The CDR3 DNA follows: TGTGCCAGCAGTTCCCAGCGGGGCTCCTACGAGCAGTACTTC.

A single count supports this clone. The chain joins TRBV11-2 to TRBJ2-5; D is unresolved. The CDR3 runs 14 residues. Germline lookup yields CDR1 SGHAT and CDR2 FQNNGV. With 5 bases removed from V and 5 bases from J, the gap between germline ends came to 15 bases. The CDR3 bases are TGTGCCAGCAGCCGCCTTTCCTACAGCGAGACCCAGTACTTC. This encodes CASSRLSYSETQYF.

The V call is TRBV5-1, the J call TRBJ1-5, with TRBD1 matching over 10 bases. CDR3 length: 15 amino acids. Per germline, CDR1 SGHRS and CDR2 YFSETQ. The V and J ends lost 5 bases and 7 bases, in that order; junction bases with no gene match: 9. CDR3 sequence: CASSPDRGDGQPQHF. The CDR3 bases are TGCGCCAGCAGTCCGGACAGGGGGGATGGACAGCCCCAGCATTTT.

This chain connects TRBV28 to TRBJ1-2, with 9 positions matching TRBD1. Germline CDR1 reads MDHEN; CDR2 reads SYDVKM. This CDR3 has 13 residues. V was clipped by 5 bases and J by 8 bases; unmatched bases: 6. CDR3 region: CASSLATGGGYTF. In DNA, the CDR3 is TGTGCCAGCAGTCTGGCGACAGGGGGAGGCTACACCTTC.

The rearrangement links TRBV7-8 to TRBJ1-1; 10 positions agree with TRBD1. Germline V gene data show CDR1 as SGHVS and CDR2 as FQNEAQ. The CDR3 is 16 residues long. V shed 5 bases and J 3 bases; nucleotides not matched to a gene: 9. The CDR3 here is CASSMTGGLIDTEAFF. The DNA for the CDR3 is TGTGCCAGCAGCATGACAGGGGGCCTGATAGACACTGAAGCTTTCTTT.